Below, 9 T cell receptor beta chains from the same sample are listed, as sequenced in a study of cytomegalovirus exposure and HLA in healthy donors. 13 Jbeta primers and 60 Vbeta primers were used for the PCR. The data were produced by immunoSEQ multiplex PCR, yet TCRdb's version contains in-frame clones alone and is incomplete. The sample has 110,000 to 150,000 clones; roughly three quarters are singletons. Sequenced sample: PBMCs. Receptors originate from a female donor in good health and CMV-seronegative.

The rearrangement joins TRBV7-2 to TRBJ2-5, with 11 positions matching TRBD2. CDR1 and CDR2 (germline): SGHTA, FQGNSA. The CDR3 totals 17 residues. With V trimmed by 1 base and J by 2 bases, 6 bases remained unmatched. The CDR3 DNA is TGTGCCAGCAGCTTAGAGGGACTAGCGGCTTTACAAGAGACCCAGTACTTC. Protein: CASSLEGLAALQETQYF.

The table lists this clone with a few counts. The CDR3 DNA reads TGCGCCAGCAGACCCGGGACTTCGGGGGAGCTGTTTTTT. Translating gives CASRPGTSGELFF. The rearrangement uses TRBV10-1 and TRBJ2-2; tentatively, D is TRBD2 (6 bases). The CDR3 is 13 residues long. V lost 6 bases and J lost 8, with 13 bases in between. CDR1 is WNHNN, CDR2 SYGVQD, per germline (reference sequence).

The chain recombines TRBV30 with TRBJ1-1; no definite D call. The CDR3 is made up of 16 amino acids. The ends were cut back, 4 bases at V and 3 bases at J, with 21 bases in the middle. CDR1 and CDR2 from the germline V gene are GTSNPN and SVGIG (reference sequence). The CDR3 DNA is TGTGCCTGGAAGCCCGGGAATACCTACGATTACACTGAAGCTTTCTTT. This encodes CAWKPGNTYDYTEAFF.

The chain carries TRBV5-1 and TRBJ2-3; no clear D. V shed 4 bases and J shed 3 bases, with 12 bases lying between them. The CDR3 has 14 residues. From germline, CDR1 is SGHRS and CDR2 YFSETQ. CDR3 bases: TGCGCCAGCAGCCCCCGTGTTACTACAGATACGCAGTATTTT. Its translation is CASSPRVTTDTQYF.

The gene calls are TRBV30 and TRBJ2-6, with 9 bases fitting TRBD1. The V gene end was trimmed by 8 bases and the J gene end by 4 bases; junction bases not matched to a gene: 21. This CDR3 is built from 19 residues. Germline assignment: CDR1 GTSNPN and CDR2 SVGIG (reference sequence). This CDR3 is CALNEFGTGTFAGANVLTF. In DNA form, the CDR3 reads TGTGCCCTCAACGAATTCGGGACAGGGACCTTTGCCGGGGCCAACGTCCTGACTTTC.

The chain couples TRBV6-5 to TRBJ1-5; D is unresolved. V lost 2 bases and J lost 5, with 10 bases in between. The V gene's germline CDR1 is MNHEY and CDR2 SVGAGI. The CDR3 extends over 14 amino acids. The CDR3 sequence: CASSYLGEDQPQHF. CDR3 nucleotide sequence: TGTGCCAGCAGTTACCTTGGGGAGGATCAGCCCCAGCATTTT.

V usage is TRBV29-1 and J usage is TRBJ2-7, with TRBD2 as a possible D gene (5 bases). V was clipped by 4 bases and J by 6 bases, with 7 bases between them. There are 10 residues in the CDR3. Germline loops: CDR1 SQVTM, CDR2 ANQGSEA. CDR3: CSVGTSEQYF. CDR3 nucleotide sequence: TGCAGCGTTGGGACTTCCGAGCAGTACTTC.

This clone was counted only a few times. This chain joins TRBV5-1 and TRBJ2-7; 8 nucleotides match TRBD1. The germline V gene has CDR1 SGHRS and CDR2 YFSETQ. V dropped 4 bases and J dropped 6; count of bases not matched to a gene: 15. The CDR3 sequence is 16 residues long. The CDR3 protein is CASSQNGQGWGSEQYF. The DNA for the CDR3 is TGCGCCAGCAGCCAGAACGGACAGGGTTGGGGTAGCGAGCAGTACTTC.

This chain connects TRBV10-3 to TRBJ2-5; the D gene is possibly TRBD1 (5 bases). The CDR3 length is 15 residues. CDR1 ENHRY and CDR2 SYGVKD come from the germline V gene. The V end was cut by 1 base, the J end by 1 base, with 10 bases between. The CDR3 here is CAISEYQGPQETQYF. The CDR3 nucleotides are TGTGCCATCAGTGAGTACCAGGGTCCCCAAGAGACCCAGTACTTC.